This is a list of T cell receptor beta chains from one sample in a study of radiotherapy plus CTLA-4 blockade in lung cancer. TCRdb keeps only in-frame clones here, not all; method: immunoSEQ multiplex PCR. Of tens of thousands of clones in the sample, about 80% were seen once. The sequenced sample was peripheral blood, obtained from a patient treated with radiotherapy plus ipilimumab. These receptors all stem from a human donor with non-small cell lung cancer that progressed on radiotherapy plus ipilimumab. The CDR3 runs from the conserved cysteine through the conserved F or W. D genes are given only for firm matches. Not all rows give a size; the values are once, few, many and, for expanded clones, a class.

V,J,size,D,CDR3,DNA
TRBV30,TRBJ1-2,.,TRBD1,CAWSFTGGYGYTF,TGTGCCTGGAGTTTCACAGGGGGCTATGGCTACACCTTC
TRBV6-1,TRBJ2-3,.,TRBD2,CASSAPIAGAAQRGDTQYF,TGTGCCAGCAGTGCACCCATAGCGGGGGCCGCCCAGAGGGGAGATACGCAGTATTTT
TRBV5-6,TRBJ2-1,once,.,CASSLGRHYYNEQFF,TGTGCCAGCAGCTTGGGACGACACTACTACAATGAGCAGTTCTTC
TRBV4-1,TRBJ1-1,.,TRBD1,CASSQAYRGRTEAFF,TGCGCCAGCAGCCAAGCCTACAGGGGGCGAACTGAAGCTTTCTTT
TRBV6-6,TRBJ2-1,once,.,CASSPSNEQFF,TGTGCCAGCAGTCCCTCGAATGAGCAGTTCTTC
TRBV7-2,TRBJ1-1,.,TRBD1,CASSFRGTVNTEAFF,TGTGCCAGCAGCTTCCGGGGGACAGTGAACACTGAAGCTTTCTTT
TRBV11-2,TRBJ1-5,.,TRBD1,CASSQGDNQPQHF,TGTGCCAGCAGTCAGGGGGACAATCAGCCCCAGCATTTT
TRBV5-1,TRBJ2-7,.,TRBD2,CARHDNPEFRGGTYEQYF,TGCGCCAGACACGATAACCCGGAGTTTCGGGGGGGAACCTACGAGCAGTACTTC
TRBV6-1,TRBJ1-2,once,.,CASSVVGRDDGYTF,TGTGCCAGCAGCGTCGTGGGAAGGGATGATGGCTACACCTTC
TRBV4-2,TRBJ2-7,.,TRBD2,CASSQGGGLSSSYEQYF,TGTGCCAGCAGCCAAGGGGGGGGACTCTCGAGCTCCTACGAGCAGTACTTC
TRBV5-1,TRBJ2-3,.,TRBD1,CASSFGTGFLPDTQYF,TGCGCCAGCAGCTTCGGGACAGGGTTTTTACCAGATACGCAGTATTTT
TRBV20-1,TRBJ2-5,.,.,CSASLLETQYF,TGCAGTGCTTCCCTTCTAGAGACCCAGTACTTC
TRBV14,TRBJ2-7,.,TRBD1,CASSRQGQAYEQYF,TGTGCCAGCAGCCGACAGGGGCAAGCCTACGAGCAGTACTTC
TRBV28,TRBJ2-6,.,.,CASSFGFRSGANVLTF,TGTGCCAGCAGTTTCGGGTTCCGCTCTGGGGCCAACGTCCTGACTTTC
TRBV28,TRBJ1-4,once,.,CASRQGNEKLFF,TGTGCCAGCCGGCAGGGGAATGAAAAACTGTTTTTT
TRBV7-9,TRBJ2-5,.,.,CASSRGPGRGQETQYF,TGTGCCAGCAGCCGCGGCCCAGGACGGGGACAAGAGACCCAGTACTTC
TRBV19,TRBJ2-2,.,.,CASSIVAFLVDTGELFF,TGTGCCAGTAGTATAGTGGCTTTTCTGGTGGACACCGGGGAGCTGTTTTTT
TRBV19,TRBJ2-7,.,TRBD1,CASSMTGQDKQYF,TGTGCCAGTAGTATGACAGGACAGGACAAGCAGTACTTC
TRBV7-2,TRBJ2-1,.,.,CASSPQGPAHEQFF,TGTGCCAGCAGCCCCCAGGGACCCGCGCATGAGCAGTTCTTC
TRBV7-9,TRBJ2-7,.,.,CASSLMVGEQYF,TGTGCCAGCAGCTTGATGGTGGGCGAGCAGTACTTC
TRBV28,TRBJ2-1,.,TRBD1,CASSLDRGKHEQFF,TGTGCCAGCAGTTTAGACAGGGGGAAGCATGAGCAGTTCTTC
TRBV7-7,TRBJ2-5,.,.,CASSRGQRQTQYF,TGTGCCAGCAGCCGAGGACAGCGACAGACCCAGTACTTC
TRBV9,TRBJ2-1,once,.,CASSVGPLRDGEQFF,TGTGCCAGCAGCGTAGGGCCATTACGGGATGGAGAGCAGTTCTTC
TRBV15,TRBJ2-6,.,.,CATSSLTGANVLTF,TGTGCCACCAGCAGCCTTACTGGGGCCAACGTCCTGACTTTC
TRBV18,TRBJ2-7,.,TRBD1,CATTGGNRPPYEQYF,TGTGCCACCACAGGGGGGAACAGGCCCCCCTACGAGCAGTACTTC
TRBV6-6,TRBJ2-7,.,.,CASSYDRGYEQYF,TGTGCCAGCAGTTACGACCGAGGATACGAGCAGTACTTC
TRBV5-4,TRBJ2-5,.,.,CASSRGRGETQYF,TGTGCCAGCAGCAGAGGGCGCGGCGAGACCCAGTACTTC
TRBV11-2,TRBJ2-7,few,.,CASSLVGYYEQYF,TGTGCCAGCAGCTTAGTGGGGTACTACGAGCAGTACTTC
TRBV10-3,TRBJ2-7,.,.,CAISDNTYEQYF,TGTGCCATCAGTGACAACACATACGAGCAGTACTTC
TRBV7-9,TRBJ2-1,once,TRBD1,CASSAGQGGGYNEQFF,TGTGCCAGCAGCGCCGGACAGGGGGGCGGTTACAATGAGCAGTTCTTC
TRBV19,TRBJ1-5,.,.,CASSMWDSNQPQHF,TGTGCCAGTAGTATGTGGGATAGCAATCAGCCCCAGCATTTT